This T cell receptor beta chain was identified in a study of blood T cells in healthy people across ages. Study-wide points: Per million T cells, TCR beta diversity dropped roughly linearly as age increased. Any conclusive comparison of naive versus antigen-experienced cells was prevented by using unsorted PBMCs.

There are a few counts of this clonotype. Its antigen is as yet unknown. The use of a sample-barcoded 5' primer and a J-beta primer mix characterized a second PCR of 7 to 11 cycles. TCRdb itself ran the 5' RACE reads through MiXCR, one entry per CDR3 protein. This sample has over 600,000 distinct CDR3 sequences, with 21% found just once. Trimming removed 2 bases from V and 6 bases from J, with 13 bases in between. The length of the CDR3 is 14 residues. Germline V gene sequence: CDR1 LGHDT, CDR2 YNNKEL (reference sequence). The clonotype originates from a man between 65 and 85 years old in good health. This chain uses TRBV3-1 with TRBJ1-1, with D hard to call. The sequenced material came from blood. The CDR3 region is CASSQSSGLAEAFF. DNA for the CDR3: TGTGCCAGCAGCCAATCTTCCGGGTTGGCTGAAGCTTTCTTT.